A single TCR beta chain is shown here with its context. The data were obtained in a study of shared clonotypes between healthy human individuals. From germline, CDR1 is MDHEN and CDR2 SYDVKM. With 4 bases clipped from V and 1 base from J, the junction kept 4 bases outside the gene matches. This CDR3 is 15 amino acids long. An assay was performed, and its level was deep. Data came from immunoSEQ multiplex PCR; TCRdb stores just in-frame clones and leaves some out. Here the sample spans 550,000 to 850,000 clones, less than 85% being singletons. V usage is TRBV28 and J usage is TRBJ2-5; TRBD2 matches at 9 bases. This clonotype originated in a young woman in good health. Material for sequencing was memory CD4+ T cells sorted from blood. Stated subset: CD45RA-negative fraction. DNA of the CDR3: TGTGCCAGCAGTTCCCGACTAGCGGTCCAAGAGACCCAGTACTTC. It translates to CASSSRLAVQETQYF. The variable domain in full, with the rest retrieved from reference TRBV28 and TRBJ2-5, is DVKVTQSSRYLVKRTGEKVFLECVQDMDHENMFWYRQDPGLGLRLIYFSYDVKMKEKGDIPEGYSVSREKKERFSLILESASTNQTSMYLCASSSRLAVQETQYFGPGTRLLVL.